The rows below give T cell receptor beta chains drawn from one sample of a study of cytomegalovirus exposure and HLA in healthy donors. Measured with immunoSEQ multiplex PCR; TCRdb has only the in-frame clones, and not every one. The sample contains 100,000 or so clones, more than 80% of which appear only once. Input material: PBMCs. The receptors stem from a man aged 25 to 45 in good health and CMV-seronegative. The CDR3 runs from the conserved cysteine through the conserved F or W. Each record gives: V gene, clone size, J gene, D gene, CDR3 protein, CDR3 DNA. A D gene is named only where the DNA matches it firmly. Not every row has a clone size; where given, it reads once, few, many or a size class.

v_call: TRBV27; clone_size: .; j_call: TRBJ2-5; d_call: TRBD1; cdr3_aa: CASSFKAGGSYQETQYF; cdr3_nt: TGTGCCAGCAGTTTCAAGGCAGGGGGCTCCTACCAAGAGACCCAGTACTTC
v_call: TRBV29-1; clone_size: .; j_call: TRBJ2-5; d_call: .; cdr3_aa: CSVGGQGQETQYF; cdr3_nt: TGCAGCGTTGGGGGGCAGGGCCAAGAGACCCAGTACTTC
v_call: TRBV28; clone_size: .; j_call: TRBJ2-7; d_call: .; cdr3_aa: CASSLAGSPPLEQYF; cdr3_nt: TGTGCCAGCAGTTTGGCGGGATCCCCCCCCCTGGAGCAGTACTTC
v_call: TRBV13; clone_size: .; j_call: TRBJ2-4; d_call: .; cdr3_aa: CASRRIGGLEGDIQYF; cdr3_nt: TGTGCCAGCAGACGCATTGGAGGGCTAGAGGGTGACATTCAGTACTTC
v_call: TRBV29-1; clone_size: .; j_call: TRBJ2-7; d_call: TRBD2; cdr3_aa: CSADSGTGYEQYF; cdr3_nt: TGCAGCGCTGATAGCGGGACCGGCTACGAGCAGTACTTC
v_call: TRBV5-4; clone_size: .; j_call: TRBJ2-1; d_call: TRBD2; cdr3_aa: CASSLREGNEQFF; cdr3_nt: TGTGCCAGCAGCTTGCGGGAGGGGAATGAGCAGTTCTTC
v_call: TRBV7-9; clone_size: .; j_call: TRBJ2-1; d_call: .; cdr3_aa: CASSLLQGMYNEQFF; cdr3_nt: TGTGCCAGCAGCTTATTGCAGGGAATGTACAATGAGCAGTTCTTC
v_call: TRBV11-3; clone_size: .; j_call: TRBJ2-1; d_call: TRBD2; cdr3_aa: CASSPGLAGNLYNEQFF; cdr3_nt: TGTGCCAGCAGCCCCGGACTAGCGGGTAACCTATACAATGAGCAGTTCTTC
v_call: TRBV18; clone_size: .; j_call: TRBJ2-7; d_call: TRBD1; cdr3_aa: CASSQTGTGVEQYF; cdr3_nt: TGTGCCAGCTCACAGACCGGGACAGGGGTCGAGCAGTACTTC
v_call: TRBV10-2; clone_size: .; j_call: TRBJ2-2; d_call: TRBD2; cdr3_aa: CASSKSRLAGVTGELFF; cdr3_nt: TGCGCCAGCAGTAAATCTCGACTAGCGGGGGTCACCGGGGAGCTGTTTTTT
v_call: TRBV9; clone_size: once; j_call: TRBJ2-5; d_call: .; cdr3_aa: CASSVVPQETQYF; cdr3_nt: TGTGCCAGCAGCGTAGTCCCACAAGAGACCCAGTACTTC
v_call: TRBV18; clone_size: .; j_call: TRBJ2-7; d_call: .; cdr3_aa: CASSPGEGGSYEQYF; cdr3_nt: TGTGCCAGCTCACCAGGGGAGGGGGGCTCCTACGAGCAGTACTTC
v_call: TRBV7-8; clone_size: .; j_call: TRBJ2-1; d_call: TRBD2; cdr3_aa: CASSLVTSGTYNEQFF; cdr3_nt: TGTGCCAGCAGCTTAGTAACTAGCGGGACCTACAATGAGCAGTTCTTC
v_call: TRBV11-2; clone_size: .; j_call: TRBJ2-2; d_call: TRBD2; cdr3_aa: CASRPVAGGPVELFF; cdr3_nt: TGTGCCAGCAGACCAGTAGCGGGGGGCCCGGTGGAGCTGTTTTTT
v_call: TRBV28; clone_size: once; j_call: TRBJ2-3; d_call: TRBD2; cdr3_aa: CASSFQRTSGTDTQYF; cdr3_nt: TGTGCCAGCAGTTTCCAACGGACTAGCGGGACAGATACGCAGTATTTT
v_call: TRBV30; clone_size: few; j_call: TRBJ1-3; d_call: TRBD1; cdr3_aa: CAWRGQGAPRNTIYF; cdr3_nt: TGTGCCTGGAGGGGCCAGGGGGCGCCTCGAAACACCATATATTTT
v_call: TRBV2; clone_size: .; j_call: TRBJ1-1; d_call: TRBD1; cdr3_aa: CASSGTGRVTEAFF; cdr3_nt: TGTGCCAGCAGTGGGACAGGGCGGGTCACTGAAGCTTTCTTT
v_call: TRBV28; clone_size: .; j_call: TRBJ2-5; d_call: .; cdr3_aa: CAVQGRVRETQYF; cdr3_nt: TGCGCGGTCCAGGGCAGGGTGAGGGAGACCCAGTACTTC
v_call: TRBV7-2; clone_size: .; j_call: TRBJ1-4; d_call: .; cdr3_aa: CASSLEPGSTNEKLFF; cdr3_nt: TGTGCCAGCAGCTTAGAACCGGGTTCCACTAATGAAAAACTGTTTTTT
v_call: TRBV4-1; clone_size: .; j_call: TRBJ1-4; d_call: .; cdr3_aa: CASSQDRFNDINEKLFF; cdr3_nt: TGCGCCAGCAGCCAAGATCGATTCAACGACATAAATGAAAAACTGTTTTTT
v_call: TRBV16; clone_size: once; j_call: TRBJ1-2; d_call: TRBD1; cdr3_aa: CASSHPDRVGGYTF; cdr3_nt: TGTGCCAGCAGCCACCCTGACAGGGTAGGCGGCTACACCTTC
v_call: TRBV16; clone_size: .; j_call: TRBJ2-1; d_call: .; cdr3_aa: CASSRPIPSGDEQFF; cdr3_nt: TGTGCCAGCAGCCGACCAATCCCGTCGGGTGATGAGCAGTTCTTC
v_call: TRBV5-4; clone_size: .; j_call: TRBJ1-2; d_call: TRBD1; cdr3_aa: CASSLRTGSYGYTF; cdr3_nt: TGTGCCAGCAGCTTGAGGACAGGGTCCTATGGCTACACCTTC
v_call: TRBV6-5; clone_size: .; j_call: TRBJ1-2; d_call: .; cdr3_aa: CASTASYRVSGGYTF; cdr3_nt: TGTGCCAGCACCGCATCGTACAGGGTATCGGGGGGCTACACCTTC
v_call: TRBV4-3; clone_size: .; j_call: TRBJ1-2; d_call: TRBD1; cdr3_aa: CASSQEAGGGYGYTF; cdr3_nt: TGCGCCAGCAGCCAAGAGGCAGGGGGCGGCTATGGCTACACCTTC
v_call: TRBV6-5; clone_size: few; j_call: TRBJ2-1; d_call: TRBD2; cdr3_aa: CASSYGGEGRRSEQFF; cdr3_nt: TGTGCCAGCAGTTACGGCGGGGAGGGGAGGAGAAGTGAGCAGTTCTTC
v_call: TRBV10-3; clone_size: few; j_call: TRBJ2-5; d_call: TRBD2; cdr3_aa: CAISPGLAGGGETQYF; cdr3_nt: TGTGCCATCAGCCCGGGACTAGCGGGGGGAGGAGAGACCCAGTACTTC
v_call: TRBV6-1; clone_size: .; j_call: TRBJ2-5; d_call: TRBD2; cdr3_aa: CASSGTSGGTQETQYF; cdr3_nt: TGTGCCAGCAGTGGGACTAGCGGGGGGACCCAAGAGACCCAGTACTTC
v_call: TRBV27; clone_size: .; j_call: TRBJ2-3; d_call: .; cdr3_aa: CASRPRFHSADTQYF; cdr3_nt: TGTGCCAGCAGACCTCGTTTCCATTCAGCAGATACGCAGTATTTT
v_call: TRBV7-9; clone_size: .; j_call: TRBJ1-4; d_call: .; cdr3_aa: CASSPLSREKLFF; cdr3_nt: TGTGCCAGCAGCCCGCTTAGCCGAGAAAAACTGTTTTTT
v_call: TRBV5-1; clone_size: .; j_call: TRBJ1-6; d_call: .; cdr3_aa: CASSIGGGASPLHF; cdr3_nt: TGCGCCAGCAGTATTGGGGGGGGTGCTTCACCCCTCCACTTT
v_call: TRBV27; clone_size: .; j_call: TRBJ2-1; d_call: .; cdr3_aa: CASSLSGRAYNEQFF; cdr3_nt: TGTGCCAGCAGTTTATCCGGGAGAGCCTACAATGAGCAGTTCTTC
v_call: TRBV7-3; clone_size: .; j_call: TRBJ2-2; d_call: .; cdr3_aa: CASSLRLGGNTGELFF; cdr3_nt: TGTGCCAGCAGCTTAAGGCTAGGGGGTAACACCGGGGAGCTGTTTTTT
v_call: TRBV5-4; clone_size: .; j_call: TRBJ2-5; d_call: TRBD1; cdr3_aa: CASSLNEGARETQYF; cdr3_nt: TGTGCCAGCAGCTTGAACGAGGGGGCTAGGGAGACCCAGTACTTC
v_call: TRBV7-9; clone_size: .; j_call: TRBJ1-5; d_call: TRBD1; cdr3_aa: CASSFGTGYNQPQHF; cdr3_nt: TGTGCCAGCAGCTTCGGGACAGGGTATAATCAGCCCCAGCATTTT
v_call: TRBV28; clone_size: .; j_call: TRBJ2-7; d_call: .; cdr3_aa: CASALGLTDHEQYF; cdr3_nt: TGTGCCAGCGCTTTAGGACTAACCGACCACGAGCAGTACTTC
v_call: TRBV2; clone_size: .; j_call: TRBJ1-5; d_call: TRBD1; cdr3_aa: CASSAPRTGAGRSNQPQHF; cdr3_nt: TGTGCCAGCAGCGCTCCCCGGACAGGAGCAGGGCGGAGCAATCAGCCCCAGCATTTT
v_call: TRBV28; clone_size: .; j_call: TRBJ1-1; d_call: .; cdr3_aa: CASSDYRDTEAFF; cdr3_nt: TGTGCCAGCAGTGATTACAGGGACACTGAAGCTTTCTTT
v_call: TRBV9; clone_size: once; j_call: TRBJ1-5; d_call: TRBD1; cdr3_aa: CASSVGDRANQPQHF; cdr3_nt: TGTGCCAGCAGCGTGGGCGACAGGGCCAATCAGCCCCAGCATTTT
v_call: TRBV27; clone_size: .; j_call: TRBJ1-2; d_call: TRBD1; cdr3_aa: CASRWGQQGLGYTF; cdr3_nt: TGTGCCAGCCGTTGGGGACAGCAGGGTTTGGGCTACACCTTC
v_call: TRBV10-3; clone_size: .; j_call: TRBJ2-7; d_call: .; cdr3_aa: CAISEGAEYEQYF; cdr3_nt: TGTGCCATCAGTGAGGGGGCAGAGTACGAGCAGTACTTC
v_call: TRBV7-2; clone_size: few; j_call: TRBJ2-5; d_call: .; cdr3_aa: CASSLGTVETQYF; cdr3_nt: TGTGCCAGCAGCTTAGGAACGGTAGAGACCCAGTACTTC
v_call: TRBV7-2; clone_size: .; j_call: TRBJ1-5; d_call: .; cdr3_aa: CASSSTTLGDQPQHF; cdr3_nt: TGTGCCAGCAGCTCTACTACCCTCGGGGATCAGCCCCAGCATTTT
v_call: TRBV2; clone_size: many; j_call: TRBJ1-4; d_call: .; cdr3_aa: CASSEKSGAGGKLFF; cdr3_nt: TGTGCCAGCAGTGAAAAATCGGGGGCGGGAGGAAAACTGTTTTTT
v_call: TRBV13; clone_size: .; j_call: TRBJ1-2; d_call: .; cdr3_aa: CASSLYGGKVGGYTF; cdr3_nt: TGTGCCAGCAGCTTATACGGGGGAAAGGTTGGCGGCTACACCTTC
v_call: TRBV19; clone_size: few; j_call: TRBJ1-4; d_call: .; cdr3_aa: CASSSGTEKLFF; cdr3_nt: TGTGCCAGTAGTTCCGGGACAGAAAAACTGTTTTTT
v_call: TRBV30; clone_size: .; j_call: TRBJ1-3; d_call: .; cdr3_aa: CAWSSLWSGNTIYF; cdr3_nt: TGTGCCTGGAGTAGCCTGTGGTCAGGAAACACCATATATTTT
v_call: TRBV5-4; clone_size: .; j_call: TRBJ1-2; d_call: .; cdr3_aa: CASSLVGQMGGYTF; cdr3_nt: TGTGCCAGCAGCTTGGTGGGCCAGATGGGCGGCTACACCTTC
v_call: TRBV13; clone_size: .; j_call: TRBJ2-3; d_call: TRBD2; cdr3_aa: CASSLGNQREWTDTQYF; cdr3_nt: TGTGCCAGCAGCTTAGGCAATCAGCGGGAGTGGACAGATACGCAGTATTTT
v_call: TRBV6-5; clone_size: .; j_call: TRBJ1-2; d_call: .; cdr3_aa: CATNRGDYGYTF; cdr3_nt: TGTGCCACTAACCGGGGAGATTATGGCTACACCTTC
v_call: TRBV6-5; clone_size: .; j_call: TRBJ1-1; d_call: TRBD1; cdr3_aa: CASTTGTGVPEAFF; cdr3_nt: TGTGCCAGCACCACCGGGACAGGGGTGCCTGAAGCTTTCTTT
v_call: TRBV28; clone_size: .; j_call: TRBJ2-2; d_call: TRBD2; cdr3_aa: CASRAGGPRTGELFF; cdr3_nt: TGTGCCAGCAGGGCGGGAGGGCCGAGGACCGGGGAGCTGTTTTTT